This T cell receptor (beta chain) was retrieved from a study of glioma-infiltrating T cells after dendritic cell vaccination. The study's findings and limits: Complete blood and tumor specimen sets were limited to few patients.

Documented time point: after dendritic cell vaccination, including at tumor progression/relapse. Fresh-frozen tumor tissue and more than two years of survival data were available for all. This clone showed up just a few times. The target antigen is unknown. Trimming took 1 base from V and 0 from J, leaving 7 bases between them. Germline V CDR1 and CDR2: SNHLY, FYNNEI. This CDR3 is 15 amino acids long. Sequencing was performed with immunoSEQ multiplex PCR; in TCRdb, only in-frame clones are kept and a portion is missing. The repertoire consists of more than 95,000 clones, with 80% occurring once and the leading ten covering about 5.7%.

This specimen consisted of blood, obtained after dendritic cell vaccination. The chain couples TRBV2 to TRBJ1-3, with D unclear. This sequence originates from a human donor with glioblastoma. CDR3 protein: CASSEGALSGNTIYF. The CDR3 DNA is TGTGCCAGCAGTGAAGGGGCGCTCTCTGGAAACACCATATATTTT.